One and the same sample provided the 18 T cell receptor beta chains below, sequenced in a study of blood T cells in healthy people across ages. Sample-barcoded 5' priming and a J-beta primer mix drove a second PCR of roughly 6 to 12 cycles. Using its own MiXCR run on the 5' RACE reads, TCRdb lists one record per CDR3 protein. The sample holds about 570,000 distinct CDR3 sequences; 27% are singletons and the top ten take 15% to 20%. Input material: blood. Every receptor here comes from a woman in her 70s in good health.

This clonotype has only a few counts. This chain links TRBV10-3 with TRBJ2-7, with D possibly being TRBD1 (6 bases). The better agreement between TRBJ2-1 and the DNA end casts doubt on the J call. CDR1 is ENHRY and CDR2 is SYGVKD in the germline V gene. CDR3 length equals 15 residues. This CDR3 is CAISGEQGFRDEQFF. The CDR3 DNA follows: TGTGCCATCAGTGGAGAACAGGGATTTCGCGATGAGCAGTTCTTC.

J is TRBJ2-4 and V is TRBV7-2; the D call may be TRBD1 or TRBD2 (5 bases each). Trimming removed 4 bases from V and 1 base from J, with 17 bases in between. The CDR3 consists of 17 residues. Per the germline V gene, CDR1 is SGHTA and CDR2 is FQGNSA. CDR3 loop: CASSSGPTLLAKNIQYF. The CDR3 DNA reads as TGTGCCAGCAGCTCGGGACCCACATTACTGGCCAAAAACATTCAGTACTTC. The variable domain in full, with the rest retrieved from reference TRBV7-2 and TRBJ2-4, is GAGVSQSPSNKVTEKGKDVELRCDPISGHTALYWYRQSLGQGLEFLIYFQGNSAPDKSGLPSDRFSAERTGGSVSTLTIQRTQQEDSAVYLCASSSGPTLLAKNIQYFGAGTRLSVL.

The sample holds a few counts of this clonotype. The genes are TRBV20-1 and TRBJ2-5; 9 bases fit TRBD2. J gave up 7 bases and V 5 bases, and 5 bases lay outside the gene matches. CDR1 and CDR2 (germline): DFQATT, SNEGSKA (reference sequence). The CDR3 spans 12 residues. CDR3 nucleotide sequence: TGCAGTGCTGCCGGACTAGCGTGGACCCAGTACTTC. This gives the protein CSAAGLAWTQYF.

The gene calls are TRBV20-1 and TRBJ2-5; the D gene could be TRBD1 or TRBD2 (6 bases each). The J call may be incorrect, as the DNA end agrees better with TRBJ2-1. Germline CDR1 DFQATT, CDR2 SNEGSKA (reference sequence). This CDR3 contains 14 residues. The CDR3 loop reads CSAREGGRHNEQFF. CDR3 coding DNA: TGCAGTGCTAGAGAAGGGGGGCGCCACAATGAGCAGTTCTTC.

The chain combines TRBV29-1 with TRBJ1-1; D may be TRBD1 (5 bases). Trimming removed 4 bases from V and 4 bases from J, with 10 bases in between. Per the germline V gene, CDR1 is SQVTM and CDR2 is ANQGSEA. CDR3 length: 12 amino acids. The CDR3 protein is CSVGRGFTEAFF. The DNA for the CDR3 is TGCAGCGTTGGACGGGGGTTCACTGAAGCTTTCTTT.

This chain links TRBV12-3 or TRBV12-4 with TRBJ2-3; 11 bases line up with TRBD2. Trimming at V came to 3 bases and at J to 0 bases, leaving 5 bases not matched to a gene. The CDR3 runs to 17 residues. The CDR3 region is CASSFRLAGTSTDTQYF. CDR3 in DNA: TGTGCCAGCAGTTTCCGACTAGCGGGGACTAGCACAGATACGCAGTATTTT.

CDR3 coding DNA: TGCAGTGCTAGAGTCAGGTACGAGCAGTACTTC. Translating it yields CSARVRYEQYF. The chain has TRBV20-1 and TRBJ2-7; D not resolved. The CDR3 contains 11 residues. V lost 1 base to trimming and J lost 4 bases, with 5 bases between them. From germline, CDR1 is DFQATT and CDR2 SNEGSKA (reference sequence).

CDR3 sequence reads: CAIKGSGPNNSPLHF. CDR3 DNA sequence: TGTGCCATCAAAGGGTCGGGGCCTAATAATTCACCCCTCCACTTT. This sequence joins TRBV10-3 and TRBJ1-6; possibly TRBD1 for D (5 bases). V lost 7 bases, J lost 5 bases, and 15 bases lay in between. Germline loops: CDR1 ENHRY, CDR2 SYGVKD. The CDR3 loop spans 15 amino acids.

A few counts support this clonotype. The CDR3 DNA sequence: TGCAGCGTATTAGCTGTCATGAACACTGAAGCTTTCTTT. As protein: CSVLAVMNTEAFF. The chain has TRBV29-1 and TRBJ1-1; no clear D. The CDR3 has 13 residues. Trimming pared 6 bases from V and 0 bases from J, leaving 11 bases between. Germline V CDR1 and CDR2: SQVTM, ANQGSEA.

The rearrangement joins TRBV4-3 to TRBJ2-7, with TRBD2 matching 13 bases. In germline, CDR1 is LGHNA, CDR2 YSLEER. Trimming took 4 bases from V and 0 from J; bases not matched to a gene: 15. There are 20 residues in the CDR3. The CDR3 coding sequence is TGCGCCAGCAGCCGGTATCTTAGGACTAGCGGGGGTGCTAGCTCCTACGAGCAGTACTTC. This translates into CASSRYLRTSGGASSYEQYF.

This clonotype was seen a handful of times. V usage is TRBV6-2 or TRBV6-3 and J usage is TRBJ2-5; D not certain. V shed 3 bases and J shed 6 bases, with 14 bases lying between them. This CDR3 comprises 14 residues. The germline V gene encodes CDR1 MNHEY and CDR2 SVGEGT. The CDR3 DNA is TGTGCCAGCAGTTATGCAGACCGAAGGCAGACCCAGTACTTC. Its protein is CASSYADRRQTQYF.

The chain is built from TRBV6-1 and TRBJ2-5, with D perhaps matching TRBD1 (7 bases). The last part of the DNA fits TRBJ2-1 better; the J call may be wrong. The CDR3 covers 12 residues. Germline CDR1 reads MNHNS; CDR2 reads SASEGT. CDR3 coding DNA: TGTGCCAGCACCCACAGGGGAGGCGAGCAGTTCTTC. This codes for CASTHRGGEQFF.

This clonotype was observed many times. This CDR3 reads CASSSRTGNQPQHF. The CDR3 coding sequence is TGTGCCAGCAGTTCCCGGACAGGGAATCAGCCCCAGCATTTT. The chain has TRBV6-2 or TRBV6-3 and TRBJ1-5; 8 bases fit TRBD1. CDR1 and CDR2 (germline): MNHEY, SVGEGT. V dropped 4 bases and J dropped 4; count of bases not matched to a gene: 3. The CDR3 is 14 residues long.

The V call is TRBV3-1, the J call TRBJ2-7; weak D call: TRBD1 (5 bases). The V gene lost 4 bases and the J gene lost 9 bases, with 16 bases spanning the gap. Germline-derived CDR1 and CDR2 are LGHDT and YNNKEL (reference sequence). This CDR3 is 13 amino acids long. Here the CDR3 reads CASSRTDSTGQYF. As DNA, the CDR3 is TGTGCCAGCAGCCGGACGGATTCCACAGGGCAGTACTTC.

This clonotype was counted ten times or more. This chain connects TRBV7-2 to TRBJ2-1, with 7 bases lining up with TRBD1. V lost 5 bases and J lost 4; bases outside the gene matches: 11. The germline V gene has CDR1 SGHTA and CDR2 FQGNSA. This CDR3 region has 16 residues. Here the CDR3 DNA reads TGTGCCAGCAGCCGATTTCCCGGGACAGCTTACAATGAGCAGTTCTTC. Translation gives CASSRFPGTAYNEQFF.

The chain couples TRBV20-1 to TRBJ2-1; 11 bases fit TRBD2. This CDR3 has 15 residues. CDR1 DFQATT and CDR2 SNEGSKA come from the germline V gene (reference sequence). V shed 1 base, J shed 5 bases, and the junction held 4 bases outside the gene matches. The CDR3: CSARGLAGRDNEQFF. DNA for the CDR3: TGCAGTGCTAGAGGACTAGCGGGGAGAGACAATGAGCAGTTCTTC.

V gene TRBV15 combines with J gene TRBJ2-7; 7 bases map to TRBD2. CDR3 length: 14 amino acids. With V trimmed by 1 base and J by 0 bases, 0 bases remained unmatched. The V gene's germline CDR1 is LNHNV and CDR2 YYDKDF (reference sequence). CDR3 region: CATSRAGGSYEQYF. CDR3 DNA: TGTGCCACCAGCAGAGCGGGGGGCTCCTACGAGCAGTACTTC.

The V call is TRBV6-2 or TRBV6-3, the J call TRBJ2-5, with D hard to call. The assigned J gene may be wrong: the sequence end matches TRBJ2-7 better. The CDR3 is made up of 12 amino acids. CDR1 is MNHEY, CDR2 SVGEGT, per germline. The CDR3 nucleotides read TGTGCCAGCAGTTGGGAATTCTACGAGCAGTACTTC. It codes for CASSWEFYEQYF.